A single T cell receptor (beta chain) is shown here with its context. The data were taken from a study of blood T cell repertoires in COVID-19. Study at large: The origin of the acute and convalescent COVID-19 samples was the United States, Italy and Spain.

In the authors' methods: The authors estimated nucleated cell counts from reference gene primer amplification. Generated by immunoSEQ multiplex PCR, the TCRdb table keeps only in-frame clones and is missing some. V, J and clone size reflect that table, while D and trimming were determined from the DNA. This sample yields 20,000 to 30,000 clones, of which about 81% are seen a single time; less than 2.5% belongs to the top ten. The CDR3 extends over 14 amino acids. V gave up 0 bases and J gave up 3 bases, with 9 bases separating them. Germline CDR1 reads SEHNR; CDR2 reads FQNEAQ (reference sequence). The genes are TRBV7-9 and TRBJ2-7; weak D call: TRBD1 (6 bases). The TCR originated in a woman between 65 and 79 years old with COVID-19, enrolled during active disease. The sequencing input was peripheral blood. CDR3 loop: CASSLAADSYEQYF. The CDR3 DNA follows: TGTGCCAGCAGCTTAGCCGCGGACAGCTACGAGCAGTACTTC.